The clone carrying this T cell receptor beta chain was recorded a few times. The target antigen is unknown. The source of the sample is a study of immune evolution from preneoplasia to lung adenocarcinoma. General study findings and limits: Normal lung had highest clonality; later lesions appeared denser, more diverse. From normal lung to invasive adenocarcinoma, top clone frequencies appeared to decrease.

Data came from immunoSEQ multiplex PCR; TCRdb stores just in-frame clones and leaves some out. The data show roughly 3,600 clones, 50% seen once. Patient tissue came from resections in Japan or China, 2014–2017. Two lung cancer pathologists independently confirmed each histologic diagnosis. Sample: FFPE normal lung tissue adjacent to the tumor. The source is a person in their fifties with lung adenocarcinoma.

The CDR3 region has the DNA TGTGCCAGCAGCTTAATGGGGGTTGAAAAACTGTTTTTT. Residues: CASSLMGVEKLFF. The V gene is TRBV11-2, the J gene TRBJ1-4; D possibly corresponds to TRBD1 (5 bases). The germline V and J ends were trimmed by 2 bases and 7 bases, with 8 bases remaining between them. The V gene's germline CDR1 is SGHAT and CDR2 FQNNGV. This CDR3 is 13 amino acids long.